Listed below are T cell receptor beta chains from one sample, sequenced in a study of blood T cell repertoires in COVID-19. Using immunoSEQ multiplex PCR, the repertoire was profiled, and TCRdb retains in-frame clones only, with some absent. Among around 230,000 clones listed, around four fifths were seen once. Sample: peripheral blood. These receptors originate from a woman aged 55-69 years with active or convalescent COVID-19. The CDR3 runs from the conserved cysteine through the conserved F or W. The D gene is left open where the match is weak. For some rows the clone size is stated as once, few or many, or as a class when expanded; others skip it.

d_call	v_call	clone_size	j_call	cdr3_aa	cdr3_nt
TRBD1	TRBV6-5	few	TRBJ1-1	CASSYDREGTEAFF	TGTGCCAGCAGTTATGACAGGGAAGGCACTGAAGCTTTCTTT
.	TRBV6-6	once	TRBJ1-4	CASSYEDRKKLFF	TGTGCCAGCAGTTACGAGGATAGGAAAAAACTGTTTTTT
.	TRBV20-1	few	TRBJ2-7	CSVGDYEQYF	TGCAGTGTAGGGGACTACGAGCAGTACTTC
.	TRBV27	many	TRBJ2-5	CASSSPRYETQYF	TGTGCCAGCAGTTCCCCCAGATACGAGACCCAGTACTTC
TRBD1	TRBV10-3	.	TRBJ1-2	CAISGPFQGANYGYTF	TGTGCCATCAGTGGCCCCTTTCAGGGGGCTAACTATGGCTACACCTTC
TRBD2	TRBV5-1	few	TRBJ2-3	CASSPTSGFRTDTQYF	TGCGCCAGCAGCCCGACTAGCGGGTTCCGCACAGATACGCAGTATTTT
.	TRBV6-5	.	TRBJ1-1	CASSYGQWAGNTEAFF	TGTGCCAGCAGTTACGGTCAGTGGGCGGGGAACACTGAAGCTTTCTTT
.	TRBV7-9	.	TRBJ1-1	CASRAQGLNTEAFF	TGTGCCAGCAGGGCGCAGGGGTTGAACACTGAAGCTTTCTTT
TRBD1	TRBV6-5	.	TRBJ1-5	CASSKGQGRQPQHF	TGTGCCAGCAGTAAGGGACAGGGTCGGCAGCCCCAGCATTTT
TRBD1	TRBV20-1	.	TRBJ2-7	CSASRRDRGHEQYF	TGCAGTGCTAGTCGAAGGGACAGGGGCCACGAGCAGTACTTC
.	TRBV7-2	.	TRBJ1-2	CASSSARNYGYTF	TGTGCCAGCAGCTCCGCACGGAACTATGGCTACACCTTC
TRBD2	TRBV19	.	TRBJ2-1	CASSIRLAGGGNEQFF	TGTGCCAGTAGTATAAGACTAGCGGGGGGAGGCAATGAGCAGTTCTTC
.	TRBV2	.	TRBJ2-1	CASRIHAGRGNEQFF	TGTGCCAGCAGGATCCACGCAGGGCGTGGGAATGAGCAGTTCTTC
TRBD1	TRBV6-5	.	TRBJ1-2	CASSWDRAEGYTF	TGTGCCAGCAGTTGGGACAGGGCAGAAGGCTACACCTTC
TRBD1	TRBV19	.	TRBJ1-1	CASSLRGPAYLEAFF	TGTGCCAGTAGTCTAAGGGGGCCCGCCTACCTTGAAGCTTTCTTT
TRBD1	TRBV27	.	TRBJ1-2	CASSRTGQGHYGYTF	TGTGCCAGCAGTAGAACGGGACAGGGCCACTATGGCTACACCTTC
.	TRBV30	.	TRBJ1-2	CAWSQGYYGYTF	TGTGCCTGGAGTCAGGGCTACTATGGCTACACCTTC
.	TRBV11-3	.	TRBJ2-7	CASSLPGGGIYEQYF	TGTGCCAGCAGCTTACCAGGAGGAGGGATATACGAGCAGTACTTC
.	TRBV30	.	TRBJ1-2	CAWIRGGQDYGYTF	TGTGCCTGGATTCGGGGGGGGCAAGACTATGGCTACACCTTC
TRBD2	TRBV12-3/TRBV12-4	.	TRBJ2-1	CASFGRNNEQFF	TGTGCCAGCTTCGGGAGGAACAATGAGCAGTTCTTC
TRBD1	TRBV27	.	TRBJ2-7	CASSSRTGYEQYF	TGTGCCAGCAGTTCTCGGACAGGGTACGAGCAGTACTTC
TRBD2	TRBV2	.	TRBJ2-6	CASSERAGGPRGANVLTF	TGTGCCAGCAGTGAACGGGCGGGGGGCCCCCGAGGGGCCAACGTCCTGACTTTC
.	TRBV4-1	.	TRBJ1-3	CASSHPPPGGATGNTIYF	TGCGCCAGCAGCCACCCTCCCCCCGGTGGGGCGACTGGAAACACCATATATTTT
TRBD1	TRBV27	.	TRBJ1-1	CASSRTGPNEAFF	TGTGCCAGCAGCAGGACAGGACCTAATGAAGCTTTCTTT
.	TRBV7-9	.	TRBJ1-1	CASSLGQGRRDTEAFF	TGTGCCAGCAGCTTAGGACAAGGGAGGAGGGACACTGAAGCTTTCTTT
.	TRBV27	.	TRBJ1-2	CASSLVGTYGYTF	TGTGCCAGCAGTTTAGTCGGTACCTATGGCTACACCTTC
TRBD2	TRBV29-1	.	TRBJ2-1	CSVTGLAYNEQFF	TGCAGCGTCACGGGACTAGCGTACAATGAGCAGTTCTTC
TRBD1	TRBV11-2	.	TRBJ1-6	CASSFYRGNNSPLHF	TGTGCCAGCAGCTTCTACAGGGGTAATAATTCACCCCTCCACTTT
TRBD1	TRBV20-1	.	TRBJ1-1	CSANDRGRGTEAFF	TGCAGTGCTAATGACAGGGGGCGGGGGACTGAAGCTTTCTTT
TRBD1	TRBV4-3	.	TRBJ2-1	CASSQDAGQGPYNEQFF	TGCGCCAGCAGCCAAGACGCGGGACAGGGTCCCTACAATGAGCAGTTCTTC
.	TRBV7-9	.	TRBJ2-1	CASSLGSSYNEQFF	TGTGCCAGCAGCTTGGGGAGTTCCTACAATGAGCAGTTCTTC
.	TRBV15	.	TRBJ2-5	CAVGGVSQETQYF	TGTGCCGTGGGCGGGGTAAGCCAAGAGACCCAGTACTTC
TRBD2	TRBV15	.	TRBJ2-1	CATSRDLRGANNEQFF	TGTGCCACCAGCAGAGATTTGCGGGGGGCCAACAATGAGCAGTTCTTC
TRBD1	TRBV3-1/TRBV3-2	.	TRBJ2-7	CASSPDRVRLFF	TGTGCCAGCAGCCCAGACAGGGTCAGGTTGTTTTTC